This TCR beta chain is from a study of early T cells in non-severe SARS-CoV-2 infection. Worth noting for this clonotype: The antigen remains undetermined.

V was clipped by 4 bases and J by 5 bases, with 16 bases between them. Per the germline V gene, CDR1 is KGHDR and CDR2 is SFDVKD. The CDR3 spans 15 residues. TCRdb analysed the 5' RACE reads with MiXCR anew, one entry per CDR3 protein. The data show tens of thousands of distinct CDR3 sequences, approximately 9.5% seen once. Study-wide findings and caveats: A preference for anti-spike CD8 responses marked VDJdb matching, which missed private and CD4 specificities.

The sequence came from an adult who was a healthcare worker with PCR-confirmed SARS-CoV-2 infection or an uninfected control (not recorded which). The chain uses TRBV24-1 and TRBJ2-5, with D perhaps matching TRBD1 or TRBD2 (5 bases each). Material for sequencing was whole blood. CDR3 nucleotide sequence: TGTGCCACCAGTGACCCACGGGGCCTCGAGGAGACCCAGTACTTC. Encoded protein: CATSDPRGLEETQYF.